This T cell receptor beta chain was recovered during a study of T cell responses to AZD1222 COVID-19 vaccine. TCRdb's copy holds only in-frame clones and misses some; the assay was immunoSEQ multiplex PCR. Counted here are more than 85,000 clones, 91% occurring once; the ten biggest clones make up 7.5%. Sequenced here: peripheral blood, sampled on day 0 of AZD1222 vaccination. The TCR originated in an adult in good health.

DNA for the CDR3: TGTGCCAGTAGTATTGGCAGGGCTTCCTACGAGCAGTACTTC. Amino acid sequence: CASSIGRASYEQYF. The chain has TRBV19 and TRBJ2-7; maybe TRBD1 (5 bases). Trimming left V 3 bases short and J 1 base short, with 10 bases between. The CDR3 has 14 residues. Germline assignment: CDR1 LNHDA and CDR2 SQIVND (reference sequence).